This entry lists 30 T cell receptor beta chains sequenced from one sample in a study of blood T cells in healthy people across ages. With a J-beta primer mix and a sample-barcoded 5' primer, a second PCR ran roughly 6 to 11 cycles. MiXCR, applied by TCRdb to the 5' RACE reads, yields one record per CDR3 protein. The sample contains about 1.8 million distinct CDR3 sequences, roughly 50% of which appear only once. The specimen sequenced was blood. These receptors were taken from a woman aged 35 to 49 in good health.

The CDR3 spells CASSSRGGLSTDTQYF. As DNA, the CDR3 is TGTGCCAGCAGTTCCCGGGGAGGGCTTAGCACAGATACGCAGTATTTT. The gene calls are TRBV27 and TRBJ2-3, with TRBD2 matching over 7 bases. The CDR3 covers 16 residues. CDR1 is MNHEY and CDR2 is SMNVEV in the germline V gene (reference sequence). Germline trimming cut 4 bases from V and 0 bases from J; bases unmatched to any gene: 7.

J is TRBJ2-5 and V is TRBV24-1, with D tentatively TRBD1 (5 bases). Matching the DNA end better, TRBJ2-7 makes the J call doubtful. Germline lookup yields CDR1 KGHDR and CDR2 SFDVKD. CDR3 size: 16 residues. The CDR3 loop is CATSDRGQGLGYEQYF. CDR3 DNA: TGTGCCACCAGTGATAGAGGCCAGGGCCTTGGGTACGAGCAGTACTTC.

CDR3 sequence (DNA): TGTGCCCACGGGTCAGGGGGCGCCGGGGAGACCCAGTACTTC. Amino acid sequence: CAHGSGGAGETQYF. The rearrangement links TRBV10-3 to TRBJ2-5; 8 bases align to TRBD1. Germline V gene data show CDR1 as ENHRY and CDR2 as SYGVKD. The CDR3 spans 14 residues. Trimming took 11 bases from V and 5 from J; bases not matched to a gene: 13.

This chain joins TRBV19 and TRBJ2-4; D might be TRBD1 (6 bases). The assigned J gene may be wrong: the sequence end matches TRBJ2-7 better. The CDR3 covers 15 residues. Germline V lookup: CDR1 LNHDA, CDR2 SQIVND (reference sequence). Here the CDR3 reads CASSIEKTGTYEQYF. CDR3 DNA: TGTGCCAGTAGTATAGAAAAGACAGGAACCTACGAGCAGTACTTC.

The chain couples TRBV28 to TRBJ1-2; D remains ambiguous. The V gene lost 2 bases and the J gene lost 4 bases, with 8 bases spanning the gap. The CDR3 extends over 13 amino acids. Germline CDR1 MDHEN, CDR2 SYDVKM. In DNA, the CDR3 is TGTGCCAGCAGTTTACGAGCAGCCTATGGCTACACCTTC. This sequence encodes CASSLRAAYGYTF.

The chain couples TRBV28 to TRBJ2-5; D may match TRBD1 or TRBD2 (5 bases each). The CDR3 has 15 amino acids. The V end was cut by 5 bases, the J end by 1 base, with 14 bases between. The germline CDR1 and CDR2 sequences are MDHEN and SYDVKM. The CDR3 DNA is TGTGCCAGCAGTCGACCTCGTGGGGGCCAAGAGACCCAGTACTTC. Residues: CASSRPRGGQETQYF.

This clonotype was found a few times. V and J are TRBV11-2 and TRBJ2-5; possibly TRBD1 for D (5 bases). The V gene lost 5 bases and the J gene lost 1 base, with 11 bases spanning the gap. This CDR3 contains 14 residues. Germline CDR1 SGHAT, CDR2 FQNNGV. The CDR3 sequence is CASSSYRFQETQYF. The DNA for the CDR3 is TGTGCCAGCAGCAGCTACAGGTTCCAAGAGACCCAGTACTTC.

This chain connects TRBV12-3 or TRBV12-4 to TRBJ2-3; D gene unclear. This CDR3 contains 16 residues. The V end lost 3 bases, the J end lost 4 bases, and 17 bases lay between the germline ends. CDR3 residues: CASSFFVKLSADTQYF. CDR3 sequence (DNA): TGTGCCAGCAGTTTTTTCGTTAAACTGAGCGCAGATACGCAGTATTTT.

The CDR3 DNA is TGTGCCAGCAGCGTACAGATAAGACAAGAGACCCAGTACTTC. This gives the protein CASSVQIRQETQYF. The chain combines TRBV7-2 with TRBJ2-5; D gene unclear. CDR3 length equals 14 residues. Trimming removed 5 bases at V and 2 bases at J, with 12 bases between. The germline V gene encodes CDR1 SGHTA and CDR2 FQGNSA.

The chain combines TRBV29-1 with TRBJ2-1, with 9 bases aligning to TRBD1. This CDR3 spans 12 amino acids. Germline trimming cut 7 bases from V and 6 bases from J; bases unmatched to any gene: 4. Germline lookup yields CDR1 SQVTM and CDR2 ANQGSEA. This CDR3 reads CSGYRGLNEQFF. The CDR3 coding sequence is TGCAGCGGATACAGGGGGCTCAATGAGCAGTTCTTC.

The chain employs TRBV20-1 and TRBJ2-5; maybe TRBD1 (5 bases). The tail of the sequence fits TRBJ2-7 better, so the J call may be wrong. CDR1 and CDR2 (germline): DFQATT, SNEGSKA (reference sequence). This CDR3 comprises 13 residues. The CDR3 DNA is TGCAGTGCTAGAGCCCCCACAGGACACGAGCAGTACTTC. This sequence encodes CSARAPTGHEQYF.

This clonotype was observed a handful of times. The genes are TRBV19 and TRBJ2-6; TRBD1 is a possible D gene (5 bases). Germline assignment: CDR1 LNHDA and CDR2 SQIVND (reference sequence). Trimming stripped 7 bases from V and 4 bases from J, with 11 bases between. The CDR3 covers 14 residues. The CDR3: CASKSQGGANVLTF. The CDR3 DNA is TGTGCCAGTAAATCCCAGGGAGGGGCCAACGTCCTGACTTTC. The full variable domain, with the rest looked up from reference TRBV19 and TRBJ2-6, is DGGITQSPKYLFRKEGQNVTLSCEQNLNHDAMYWYRQDPGQGLRLIYYSQIVNDFQKGDIAEGYSVSREKKESFPLTVTSAQKNPTAFYLCASKSQGGANVLTFGAGSRLTVL.

V and J are TRBV5-1 and TRBJ2-6, with D possibly matching TRBD2 (6 bases). CDR1 is SGHRS, CDR2 YFSETQ, per germline. The CDR3 is 17 residues long. Trimming pared 3 bases from V and 3 bases from J, leaving 16 bases between. The CDR3 is CASSYGGVGSGANVLTF. The CDR3 DNA follows: TGCGCCAGCAGCTACGGGGGAGTAGGTAGTGGGGCCAACGTCCTGACTTTC. The variable domain in full, with the rest retrieved from reference TRBV5-1 and TRBJ2-6, is KAGVTQTPRYLIKTRGQQVTLSCSPISGHRSVSWYQQTPGQGLQFLFEYFSETQRNKGNFPGRFSGRQFSNSRSEMNVSTLELGDSALYLCASSYGGVGSGANVLTFGAGSRLTVL.

The rearrangement uses TRBV23-1 and TRBJ2-4; a possible D gene is TRBD1 (6 bases). TRBV23-1 is assigned to the ORF class and has an uncertain function. CDR3 size: 19 residues. With 4 bases removed from V and 0 bases from J, the gap between germline ends came to 22 bases. The CDR3 here is CASSPLDRTRRLAKNIQYF. The CDR3 bases are TGCGCCAGCAGTCCCCTTGACAGGACCCGACGTTTAGCCAAAAACATTCAGTACTTC.

This clonotype was counted between two and nine times. The V call is TRBV5-5, the J call TRBJ2-5; D gene ambiguous. The length of the CDR3 is 14 residues. Germline CDR1 is SGHKS and CDR2 is YYEKEE (reference sequence). Trimming removed 7 bases at V and 3 bases at J, with 16 bases between. CDR3 in DNA: TGTGCCAGCGCTTGGCTCGGGCCTGAAGAGACCCAGTACTTC. This gives the protein CASAWLGPEETQYF.

The J gene is TRBJ2-1, the V gene TRBV2; 13 bases align to TRBD2. CDR1 SNHLY and CDR2 FYNNEI come from the germline V gene. The CDR3 spans 17 residues. V shed 5 bases and J 4 bases; nucleotides not matched to a gene: 8. The CDR3 loop is CASSRMTSGGFYNEQFF. Here the CDR3 DNA reads TGTGCCAGCAGTAGGATGACTAGCGGGGGGTTTTACAATGAGCAGTTCTTC.

Remarks on this clonotype: One end of the junction does not line up with germline, which may come from a read error. V usage is TRBV9 and J usage is TRBJ2-7; D is perhaps TRBD1 (6 bases). Per germline, CDR1 SGDLS and CDR2 YYNGEE. The CDR3 is 15 amino acids. CDR3 nucleotides: TGTGCCAGCAGCGTAGACTGGGGGCACTCCTACGAGCAGTACTTT. It codes for CASSVDWGHSYEQYF.

This clonotype was recorded a few times. The chain couples TRBV24-1 to TRBJ2-3; 14 bases match TRBD2. Per germline, CDR1 KGHDR and CDR2 SFDVKD. Trimming removed 6 bases from V and 2 bases from J; junction bases left unmatched: 3. The CDR3 has 16 amino acids. CDR3 sequence reads: CATSWTSGGTTDTQYF. The CDR3 coding sequence is TGTGCCACCAGTTGGACTAGCGGGGGGACCACAGATACGCAGTATTTT.

The V and J genes are TRBV29-1 and TRBJ2-7, with D possibly being TRBD1 or TRBD2 (5 bases each). Germline CDR1 and CDR2: SQVTM and ANQGSEA. CDR3 length: 13 amino acids. Trimming left V 6 bases short and J 0 bases short, with 12 bases between. The CDR3 here is CSVRGTDSYEQYF. The CDR3 region has the DNA TGCAGCGTGAGGGGAACGGACTCCTACGAGCAGTACTTC.

The chain has TRBV20-1 and TRBJ2-5, with D maybe TRBD1 (5 bases). There are 14 residues in the CDR3. From germline, CDR1 is DFQATT and CDR2 SNEGSKA (reference sequence). The V end lost 0 bases, the J end lost 4 bases, and 12 bases lay between the germline ends. The chain's CDR3 is CSARDAKQGETQYF. The CDR3 nucleotides read TGCAGTGCTAGAGATGCTAAGCAGGGAGAGACCCAGTACTTC.

The chain combines TRBV20-1 with TRBJ2-7; TRBD2 matches at 11 bases. This CDR3 region has 14 residues. The germline gives CDR1 DFQATT, CDR2 SNEGSKA (reference sequence). J lost 5 bases, V lost 6 bases, and 9 bases had no gene match. CDR3 in amino acids: CSATLAGEIDEQYF. CDR3 in DNA: TGCAGTGCCACACTAGCGGGGGAGATCGACGAGCAGTACTTC.

In the case of this clonotype: A much larger clone is a single base away; this may be a read error. The chain links TRBV29-1 to TRBJ2-1; D is uncertain. Trimming stripped 4 bases from V and 10 bases from J, with 11 bases between. CDR1 is SQVTM, CDR2 ANQGSEA, per germline. The CDR3 is made up of 11 amino acids. CDR3 loop: CSVATTGEQFF. DNA for the CDR3: TGCAGCGTTGCGACGACCGGAGAGCAGTTCTTC.

The V and J genes are TRBV7-2 and TRBJ1-2; D call uncertain. The CDR3 is 13 residues long. The germline CDR1 and CDR2 sequences are SGHTA and FQGNSA. V gave up 5 bases and J gave up 10 bases, with 17 bases separating them. This chain's CDR3 is CASSQPGSGNYTF. DNA for the CDR3: TGTGCCAGCAGCCAACCGGGGTCCGGGAACTACACCTTC.

The chain joins TRBV12-3 or TRBV12-4 to TRBJ1-4; TRBD1 matches at 8 bases. After removal of 6 bases from V and 7 bases from J, the junction contained 10 bases not matched to a gene. The CDR3 covers 15 residues. The CDR3 spells CASRWTQGGVEKLFF. The DNA for the CDR3 is TGTGCCAGCAGGTGGACACAGGGGGGCGTTGAAAAACTGTTTTTT.

Only a few counts were recorded for this clonotype. The chain combines TRBV7-9 with TRBJ2-1; TRBD2 matches 15 bases. The CDR3 has 16 amino acids. Trimming removed 1 base from V and 7 bases from J; junction bases left unmatched: 2. The germline CDR1 and CDR2 sequences are SEHNR and FQNEAQ (reference sequence). The CDR3 protein is CASSLVGTSGGNEQFF. CDR3 in DNA: TGTGCCAGCAGCTTAGTAGGGACTAGCGGGGGGAATGAGCAGTTCTTC.

This clonotype came up once. This chain connects TRBV3-1 to TRBJ1-1; D is unclear. The ends were cut back, 3 bases at V and 3 bases at J, with 14 bases in the middle. This CDR3 contains 15 residues. Germline lookup yields CDR1 LGHDT and CDR2 YNNKEL (reference sequence). The CDR3 spells CASSQDRFRDTEAFF. The CDR3, as DNA: TGTGCCAGCAGCCAGGACCGTTTTCGGGACACTGAAGCTTTCTTT.

V usage is TRBV5-1 and J usage is TRBJ2-1; D unclear. The CDR3 has 12 residues. Trimming removed 5 bases at V and 6 bases at J, with 9 bases between. Germline V gene data show CDR1 as SGHRS and CDR2 as YFSETQ. CDR3 nucleotide sequence: TGCGCCAGCAGTTTTGCAGTCAATGAGCAGTTCTTC. It is translated as CASSFAVNEQFF.

The V call is TRBV5-6, the J call TRBJ2-3; D is undetermined. Trimming removed 2 bases from V and 14 bases from J, with 18 bases in between. There are 13 residues in the CDR3. Germline values: CDR1 SGHDT, CDR2 YYEEEE. The CDR3 sequence: CASSLLEGPDPYF. CDR3 sequence (DNA): TGTGCCAGCAGCTTATTGGAAGGACCCGACCCGTATTTT.

This chain uses TRBV20-1 with TRBJ2-1; 7 bases are shared with TRBD1. Germline V gene sequence: CDR1 DFQATT, CDR2 SNEGSKA (reference sequence). V lost 5 bases to trimming and J lost 3 bases; unmatched junction nucleotides: 10. This CDR3 has 15 amino acids. CDR3 coding DNA: TGCAGTGCTCGACCCGCGACAGGGCGCTACAATGAGCAGTTCTTC. Encoded protein: CSARPATGRYNEQFF.

The chain employs TRBV7-8 and TRBJ1-2; D is possibly TRBD1 (5 bases). Germline loops: CDR1 SGHVS, CDR2 FQNEAQ. CDR3 length equals 16 residues. Trimming removed 5 bases from V and 4 bases from J, with 20 bases in between. CDR3 protein: CASSPGEKEASYGYTF. Here the CDR3 DNA reads TGTGCCAGCAGCCCGGGGGAAAAGGAGGCCTCCTATGGCTACACCTTC.